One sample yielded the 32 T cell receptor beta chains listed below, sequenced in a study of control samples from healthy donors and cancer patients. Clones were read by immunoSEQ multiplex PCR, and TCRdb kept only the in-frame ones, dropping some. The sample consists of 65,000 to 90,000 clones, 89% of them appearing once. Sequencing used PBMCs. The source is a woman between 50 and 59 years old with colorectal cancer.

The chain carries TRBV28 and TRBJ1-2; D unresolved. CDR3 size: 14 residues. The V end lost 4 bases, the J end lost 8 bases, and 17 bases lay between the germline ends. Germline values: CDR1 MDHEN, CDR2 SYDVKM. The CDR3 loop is CASSSSPSGSGYTF. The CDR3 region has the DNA TGTGCCAGCAGTTCCTCCCCATCCGGGAGCGGCTACACCTTC.

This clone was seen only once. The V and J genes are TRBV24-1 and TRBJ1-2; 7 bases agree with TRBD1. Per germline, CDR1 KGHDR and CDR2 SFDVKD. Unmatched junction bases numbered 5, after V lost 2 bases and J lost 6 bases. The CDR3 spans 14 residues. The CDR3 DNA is TGTGCCACCAGTGATTCAGACAGGGCGGATGGCTACACCTTC. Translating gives CATSDSDRADGYTF.

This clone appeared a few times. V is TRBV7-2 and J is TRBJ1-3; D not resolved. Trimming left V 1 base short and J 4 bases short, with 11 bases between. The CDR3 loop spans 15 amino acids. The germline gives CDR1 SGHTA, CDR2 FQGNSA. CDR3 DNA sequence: TGTGCCAGCAGCTTAGATGAGGGAGGCGGAAACACCATATATTTT. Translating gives CASSLDEGGGNTIYF.

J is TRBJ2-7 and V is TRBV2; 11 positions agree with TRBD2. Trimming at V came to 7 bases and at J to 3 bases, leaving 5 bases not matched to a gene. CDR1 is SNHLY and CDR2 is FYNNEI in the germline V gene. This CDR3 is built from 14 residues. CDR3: CASNPSGGNYEQYV. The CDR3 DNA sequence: TGTGCCAGCAACCCTAGCGGGGGGAACTACGAGCAGTACGTC.

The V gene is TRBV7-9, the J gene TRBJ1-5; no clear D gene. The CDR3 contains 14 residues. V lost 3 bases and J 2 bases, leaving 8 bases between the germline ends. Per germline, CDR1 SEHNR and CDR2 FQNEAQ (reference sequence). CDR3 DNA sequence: TGTGCCAGCAGCTTGTCAGGTGGCAATCAGCCCCAGCATTTT. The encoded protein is CASSLSGGNQPQHF.

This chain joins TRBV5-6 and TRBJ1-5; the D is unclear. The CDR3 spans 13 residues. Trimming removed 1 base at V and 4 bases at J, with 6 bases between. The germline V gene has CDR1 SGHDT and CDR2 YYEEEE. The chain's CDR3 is CASSLIGNQPQHF. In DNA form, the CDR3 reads TGTGCCAGCAGCTTGATAGGGAATCAGCCCCAGCATTTT.

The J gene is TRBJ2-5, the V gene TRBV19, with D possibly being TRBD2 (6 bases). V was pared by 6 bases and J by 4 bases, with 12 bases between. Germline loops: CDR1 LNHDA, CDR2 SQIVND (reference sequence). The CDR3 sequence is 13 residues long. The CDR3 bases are TGTGCCAGTAGCCGGGACTTGAGAGAGACCCAGTACTTC. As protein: CASSRDLRETQYF.

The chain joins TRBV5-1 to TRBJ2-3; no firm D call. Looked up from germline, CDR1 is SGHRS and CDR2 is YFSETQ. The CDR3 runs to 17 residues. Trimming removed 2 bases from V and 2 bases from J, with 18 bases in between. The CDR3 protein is CASSLTPGILATDTQYF. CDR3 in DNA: TGCGCCAGCAGCTTAACTCCAGGAATCCTGGCCACAGATACGCAGTATTTT. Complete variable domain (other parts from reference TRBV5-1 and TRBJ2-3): KAGVTQTPRYLIKTRGQQVTLSCSPISGHRSVSWYQQTPGQGLQFLFEYFSETQRNKGNFPGRFSGRQFSNSRSEMNVSTLELGDSALYLCASSLTPGILATDTQYFGPGTRLTVL.

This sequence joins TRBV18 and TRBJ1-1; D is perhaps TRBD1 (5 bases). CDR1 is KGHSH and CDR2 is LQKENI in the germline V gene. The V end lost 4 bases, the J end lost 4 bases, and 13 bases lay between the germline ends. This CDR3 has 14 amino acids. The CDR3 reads CASSQSGPATEAFF. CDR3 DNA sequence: TGTGCCAGCTCACAATCAGGGCCGGCCACTGAAGCTTTCTTT.

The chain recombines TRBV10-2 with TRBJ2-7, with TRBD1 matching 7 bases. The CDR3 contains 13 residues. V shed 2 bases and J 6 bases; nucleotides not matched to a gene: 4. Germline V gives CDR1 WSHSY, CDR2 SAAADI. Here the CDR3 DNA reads TGCGCCAGCAGTGAGAGGGCAGGGGGCGAGCAGTACGTC. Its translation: CASSERAGGEQYV.

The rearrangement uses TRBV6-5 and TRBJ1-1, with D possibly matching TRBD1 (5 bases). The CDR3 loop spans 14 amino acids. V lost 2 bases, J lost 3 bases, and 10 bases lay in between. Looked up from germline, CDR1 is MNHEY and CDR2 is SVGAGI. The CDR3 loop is CASSYAGTYTEAFF. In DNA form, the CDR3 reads TGTGCCAGCAGTTACGCAGGGACGTACACTGAAGCTTTCTTT.

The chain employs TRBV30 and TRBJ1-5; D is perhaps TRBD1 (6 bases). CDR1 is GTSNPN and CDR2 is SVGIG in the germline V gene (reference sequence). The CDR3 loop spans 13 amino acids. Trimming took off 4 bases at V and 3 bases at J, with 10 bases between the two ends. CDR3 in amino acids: CAWTRQDNQPQHF. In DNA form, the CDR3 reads TGTGCCTGGACCCGACAGGACAATCAGCCCCAGCATTTT.

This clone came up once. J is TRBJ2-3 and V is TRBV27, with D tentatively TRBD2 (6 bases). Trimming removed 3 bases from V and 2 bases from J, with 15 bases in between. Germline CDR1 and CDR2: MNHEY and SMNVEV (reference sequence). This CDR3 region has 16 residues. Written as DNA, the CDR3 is TGTGCCAGCAGTTTCACCCTAGCGATTGACACAGATACGCAGTATTTT. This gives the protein CASSFTLAIDTDTQYF.

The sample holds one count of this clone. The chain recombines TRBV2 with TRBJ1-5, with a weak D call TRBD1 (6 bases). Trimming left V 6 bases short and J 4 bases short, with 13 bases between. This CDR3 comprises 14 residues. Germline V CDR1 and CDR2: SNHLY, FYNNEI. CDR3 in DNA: TGTGCCAGCAGCTCCCTCGGACAGAATCAGCCCCAGCATTTT. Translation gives CASSSLGQNQPQHF.

CDR3 DNA sequence: TGTGCCAGCAGGCTCAGCAACAATCAGCCCCAGCATTTT. As protein: CASRLSNNQPQHF. The J gene is TRBJ1-5, the V gene TRBV6-5, with D unresolved. Trimming pared 6 bases from V and 3 bases from J, leaving 9 bases between. The CDR3 loop spans 13 amino acids. Germline assignment: CDR1 MNHEY and CDR2 SVGAGI.

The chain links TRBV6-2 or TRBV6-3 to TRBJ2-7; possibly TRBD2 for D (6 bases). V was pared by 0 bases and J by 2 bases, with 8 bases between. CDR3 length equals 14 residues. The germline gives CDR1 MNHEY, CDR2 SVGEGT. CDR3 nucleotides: TGTGCCAGCAGTTACTCTGGGGGGACCTACGAGCAGTACGTC. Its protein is CASSYSGGTYEQYV.

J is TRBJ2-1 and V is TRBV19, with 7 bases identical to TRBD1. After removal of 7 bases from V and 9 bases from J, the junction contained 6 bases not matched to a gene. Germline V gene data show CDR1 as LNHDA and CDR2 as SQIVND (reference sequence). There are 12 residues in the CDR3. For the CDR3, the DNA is TGTGCCAGTATGGACAGGAGCAGTGAGCAGTTCTTC. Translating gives CASMDRSSEQFF.

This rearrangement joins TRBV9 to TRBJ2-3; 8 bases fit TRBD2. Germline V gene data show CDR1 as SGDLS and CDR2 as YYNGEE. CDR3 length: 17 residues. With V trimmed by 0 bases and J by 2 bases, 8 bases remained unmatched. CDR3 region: CASSVATGGGPTDTQYF. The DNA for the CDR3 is TGTGCCAGCAGCGTAGCTACTGGCGGGGGGCCCACAGATACGCAGTATTTT.

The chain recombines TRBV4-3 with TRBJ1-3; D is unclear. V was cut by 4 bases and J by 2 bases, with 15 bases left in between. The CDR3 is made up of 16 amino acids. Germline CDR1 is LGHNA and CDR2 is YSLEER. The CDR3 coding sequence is TGCGCCAGCAGCCCGCGGTTAGTTGGGGCTGGAAACACCATATATTTT. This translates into CASSPRLVGAGNTIYF.

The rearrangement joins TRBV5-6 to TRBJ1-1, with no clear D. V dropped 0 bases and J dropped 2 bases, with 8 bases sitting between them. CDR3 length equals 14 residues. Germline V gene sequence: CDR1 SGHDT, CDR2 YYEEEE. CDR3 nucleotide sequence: TGTGCCAGCAGCTTGGCCAACAGAAACACTGAAGCTTTCTTT. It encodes CASSLANRNTEAFF.

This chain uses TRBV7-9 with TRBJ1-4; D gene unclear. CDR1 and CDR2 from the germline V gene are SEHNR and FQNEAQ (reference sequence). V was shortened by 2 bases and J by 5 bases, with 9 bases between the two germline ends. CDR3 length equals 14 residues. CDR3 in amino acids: CASSLREENEKLFF. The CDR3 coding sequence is TGTGCCAGCAGCTTAAGGGAGGAGAATGAAAAACTGTTTTTT.

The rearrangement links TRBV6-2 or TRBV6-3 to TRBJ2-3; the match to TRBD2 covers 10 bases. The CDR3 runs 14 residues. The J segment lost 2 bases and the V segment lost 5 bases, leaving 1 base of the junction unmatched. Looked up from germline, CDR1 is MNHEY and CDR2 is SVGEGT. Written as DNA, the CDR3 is TGTGCCAGCAGTGGACTAGCGGACACAGATACGCAGTATTTT. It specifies CASSGLADTDTQYF.

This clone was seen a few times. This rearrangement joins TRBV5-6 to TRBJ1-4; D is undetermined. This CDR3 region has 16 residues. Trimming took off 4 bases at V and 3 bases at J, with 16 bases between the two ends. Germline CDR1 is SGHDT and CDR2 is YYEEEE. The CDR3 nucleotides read TGTGCCAGCAGCATCGACACGGGCATGGCTAATGAAAAACTGTTTTTT. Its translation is CASSIDTGMANEKLFF.

The CDR3 is CASSVAAGPQETQYF. In DNA, the CDR3 is TGTGCCAGCAGCGTAGCGGCGGGGCCCCAAGAGACCCAGTACTTC. The V gene is TRBV9, the J gene TRBJ2-5, with a possible D match to TRBD2 (6 bases). CDR1 and CDR2 (germline): SGDLS, YYNGEE. The V end lost 0 bases, the J end lost 1 base, and 10 bases lay between the germline ends. This CDR3 spans 15 amino acids.

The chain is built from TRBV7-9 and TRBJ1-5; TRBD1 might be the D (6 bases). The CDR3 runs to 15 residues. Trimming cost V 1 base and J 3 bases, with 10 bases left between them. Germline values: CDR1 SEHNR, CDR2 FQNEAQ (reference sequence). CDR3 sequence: CASSLGGDTNQPQHF. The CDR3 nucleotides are TGTGCCAGCAGCTTAGGGGGGGACACCAATCAGCCCCAGCATTTT.

CDR3 nucleotides: TGTGCCAGCAGTGAATCTACCGGGGTCAATCAGCCCCAGCATTTT. Its translation: CASSESTGVNQPQHF. This chain connects TRBV6-1 to TRBJ1-5, with D unclear. The CDR3 is made up of 15 amino acids. CDR1 and CDR2 (germline): MNHNS, SASEGT. The V end lost 2 bases, the J end lost 3 bases, and 11 bases lay between the germline ends.

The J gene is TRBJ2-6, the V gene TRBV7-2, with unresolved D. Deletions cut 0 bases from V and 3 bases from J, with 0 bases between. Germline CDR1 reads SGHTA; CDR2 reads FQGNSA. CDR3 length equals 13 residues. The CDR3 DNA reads TGTGCCAGCAGCTTAGCTGGGGCCAACGTCCTGACTTTC. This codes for CASSLAGANVLTF.

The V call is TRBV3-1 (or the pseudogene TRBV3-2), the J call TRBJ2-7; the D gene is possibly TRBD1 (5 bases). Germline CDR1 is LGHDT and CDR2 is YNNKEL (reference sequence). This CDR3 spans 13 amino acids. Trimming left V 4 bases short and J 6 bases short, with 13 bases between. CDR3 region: CASSRNSGSEQYV. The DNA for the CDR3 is TGTGCCAGCAGCCGGAACTCAGGGTCCGAGCAGTACGTC.

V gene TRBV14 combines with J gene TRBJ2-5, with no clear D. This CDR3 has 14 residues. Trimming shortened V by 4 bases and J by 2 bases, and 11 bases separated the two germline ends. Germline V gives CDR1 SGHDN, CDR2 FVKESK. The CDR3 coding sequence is TGTGCCAGCAGCCTCCCTGCACGGCAAGAGACCCAGTACTTC. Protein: CASSLPARQETQYF. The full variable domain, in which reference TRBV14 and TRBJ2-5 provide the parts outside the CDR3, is EAGVTQFPSHSVIEKGQTVTLRCDPISGHDNLYWYRRVMGKEIKFLLHFVKESKQDESGMPNNRFLAERTGGTYSTLKVQPAELEDSGVYFCASSLPARQETQYFGPGTRLLVL.

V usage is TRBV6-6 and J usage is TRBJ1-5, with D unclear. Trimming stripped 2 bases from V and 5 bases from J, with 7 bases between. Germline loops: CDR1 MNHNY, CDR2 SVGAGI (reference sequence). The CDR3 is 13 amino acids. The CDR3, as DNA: TGTGCCAGCAGTTACAGACGGGATCAGCCCCAGCATTTT. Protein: CASSYRRDQPQHF.

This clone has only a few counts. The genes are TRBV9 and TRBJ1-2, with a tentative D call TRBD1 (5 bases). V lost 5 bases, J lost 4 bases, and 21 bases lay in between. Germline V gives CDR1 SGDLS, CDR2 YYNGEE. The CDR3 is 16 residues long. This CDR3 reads CASRHKWGTVPYGYTF. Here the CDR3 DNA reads TGTGCCAGCAGACATAAGTGGGGGACGGTACCCTATGGCTACACCTTC. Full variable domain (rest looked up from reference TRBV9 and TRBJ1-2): DSGVTQTPKHLITATGQRVTLRCSPRSGDLSVYWYQQSLDQGLQFLIQYYNGEERAKGNILERFSAQQFPDLHSELNLSSLELGDSALYFCASRHKWGTVPYGYTFGSGTRLTVV.

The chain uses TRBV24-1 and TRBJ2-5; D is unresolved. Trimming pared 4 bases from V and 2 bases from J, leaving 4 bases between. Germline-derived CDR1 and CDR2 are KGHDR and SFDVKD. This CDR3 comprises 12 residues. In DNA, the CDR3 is TGTGCCACCAGTGAAGGTCAAGAGACCCAGTACTTC. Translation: CATSEGQETQYF.